Here is one TCR beta chain with its context. Per the original methods: With immunoSEQ giving junction-only sequences and no quality scores, filtering differed. Clones were sequenced by immunoSEQ multiplex PCR, and TCRdb holds only the in-frame ones, with some missing. From that table come the V and J calls and clone size; the DNA was used to work out D and trimming. The sample contains some 680,000 clones, around three quarters of which appear only once. CDR1 MGHRA and CDR2 YSYEKL come from the germline V gene. The CDR3 is made up of 15 amino acids. V gave up 0 bases and J gave up 9 bases, with 17 bases separating them. This record belongs to a study of shared clonotypes between healthy human individuals.

Sequencing was done on a sample of memory CD4+ T cells sorted from blood. Subset of the sample: CD45RA-negative fraction. The chain combines TRBV4-1 with TRBJ1-2; no firm D call. This TCR came from a woman aged 25-40 years in good health. CDR3 nucleotides: TGCGCCAGCAGCCAAGACCCCAGCACAACTATTCGCTACACCTTC. This gives the protein CASSQDPSTTIRYTF.